These 23 T cell receptor beta chains share one sample of origin, sequenced in a study of blood T cell repertoires in COVID-19. Sequencing was performed with immunoSEQ multiplex PCR; in TCRdb, only in-frame clones are kept and a portion is missing. The sample includes about 120,000 clones, 84% of them seen just once. The sample consisted of PBMCs or T cells enriched from blood (not recorded which). These receptors were taken from a woman under 40 who had recovered from COVID-19.

This clone came up a few times. The rearrangement joins TRBV23-1 to TRBJ2-7; D perhaps matches TRBD1 (7 bases). TRBV23-1 counts as an open reading frame of uncertain function. Deletions cut 1 base from V and 6 bases from J, with 16 bases between. The length of the CDR3 is 15 residues. The CDR3 sequence: CASSQFGQARGEQYF. DNA of the CDR3: TGCGCCAGCAGTCAATTCGGACAGGCGCGGGGCGAGCAGTACTTC.

The chain uses TRBV6-4 and TRBJ2-1; the D gene is possibly TRBD2 (7 bases). CDR3 length: 16 amino acids. V gave up 3 bases and J gave up 4 bases, with 16 bases separating them. Germline CDR1 reads MRHNA; CDR2 reads SNTAGT. For the CDR3, the DNA is TGTGCCAGCAGTGAATCGGCAGGGGAGGGGTACAATGAGCAGTTCTTC. It codes for CASSESAGEGYNEQFF.

This chain joins TRBV3-1 (or the pseudogene TRBV3-2) and TRBJ2-1, with D perhaps matching TRBD1 (6 bases). The germline V gene has CDR1 LGHDT and CDR2 YNNKEL (reference sequence). This CDR3 contains 16 residues. The V gene lost 4 bases and the J gene lost 9 bases, with 22 bases spanning the gap. The CDR3 spells CASSPRGTSRKGEQFF. The CDR3 DNA follows: TGTGCCAGCAGCCCAAGGGGGACCTCTAGAAAGGGTGAGCAGTTCTTC.

This clone was recorded only once. The chain combines TRBV9 with TRBJ2-3, with TRBD1 matching over 10 bases. Germline trimming cut 2 bases from V and 5 bases from J; bases unmatched to any gene: 5. CDR1 is SGDLS, CDR2 YYNGEE, per germline. The CDR3 covers 15 residues. The CDR3 loop reads CASSVTGGKGDTQYF. Here the CDR3 DNA reads TGTGCCAGCAGCGTGACAGGGGGCAAAGGAGATACGCAGTATTTT. Drawing the rest from reference TRBV9 and TRBJ2-3, the complete variable domain is DSGVTQTPKHLITATGQRVTLRCSPRSGDLSVYWYQQSLDQGLQFLIQYYNGEERAKGNILERFSAQQFPDLHSELNLSSLELGDSALYFCASSVTGGKGDTQYFGPGTRLTVL.

The V and J genes are TRBV5-1 and TRBJ1-2; D possibly corresponds to TRBD1 (5 bases). Deletions cut 9 bases from V and 5 bases from J, with 20 bases between. Germline-derived CDR1 and CDR2 are SGHRS and YFSETQ. The CDR3 totals 14 residues. The chain's CDR3 is CATSGGALSYGYTF. For the CDR3, the DNA is TGCGCCACATCTGGAGGGGCGCTTAGTTATGGCTACACCTTC.

J is TRBJ2-7 and V is TRBV21-1; the D call in the table, TRBD1, was not verified against the DNA. TRBV21-1 is labeled a pseudogene. CDR3 length: 17 amino acids. The CDR3 coding sequence is TGTGCCAGCAGCAAAATGAAGACCGGGACAGGGACCTACGAGCAGTACTTC. Translating gives CASSKMKTGTGTYEQYF.

The rearrangement uses TRBV5-8 and TRBJ2-7; 9 nucleotides line up with TRBD1. With 4 bases clipped from V and 6 bases from J, the junction kept 8 bases outside the gene matches. CDR1 and CDR2 from the germline V gene are SGHTS and YDEGEE. This CDR3 spans 14 amino acids. CDR3 sequence: CASSSGTGFAEQYF. Here the CDR3 DNA reads TGTGCCAGCAGCAGCGGGACAGGGTTTGCCGAGCAGTACTTC. The variable domain in full, with the rest retrieved from reference TRBV5-8 and TRBJ2-7, is EAGVTQSPTHLIKTRGQQATLRCSPISGHTSVYWYQQALGLGLQFLLWYDEGEERNRGNFPPRFSGRQFPNYSSELNVNALELEDSALYLCASSSGTGFAEQYFGPGTRLTVT.

This chain uses TRBV7-9 with TRBJ1-6; possibly TRBD1 for D (6 bases). Germline CDR1 and CDR2: SEHNR and FQNEAQ (reference sequence). The CDR3 runs 15 residues. V lost 1 base, J lost 7 bases, and 11 bases lay in between. The CDR3 protein is CASSLVGQSNSPLHF. DNA of the CDR3: TGTGCCAGCAGCTTAGTGGGACAAAGCAATTCACCCCTCCACTTT.

Written as DNA, the CDR3 is TGTGCCACCAGTAGTAGGGGACATAGCAATCAGCCCCAGCATTTT. This gives the protein CATSSRGHSNQPQHF. This rearrangement joins TRBV24-1 to TRBJ1-5; weak D call: TRBD1 (6 bases). Looked up from germline, CDR1 is KGHDR and CDR2 is SFDVKD. V shed 6 bases and J shed 0 bases, with 11 bases lying between them. This CDR3 region has 15 residues.

This clone was seen a single time. The chain is built from TRBV7-2 and TRBJ1-5, with a possible D match to TRBD1 (6 bases). The germline V gene encodes CDR1 SGHTA and CDR2 FQGNSA. This CDR3 has 14 residues. V was cut by 5 bases and J by 4 bases, with 12 bases left in between. The CDR3, as DNA: TGTGCCAGCAGCAGCAAACAGGGAAATCAGCCCCAGCATTTT. This encodes CASSSKQGNQPQHF.

The V and J genes are TRBV28 and TRBJ1-4; TRBD1 aligns across 8 bases. After removal of 4 bases from V and 8 bases from J, the junction contained 9 bases not matched to a gene. This CDR3 has 15 amino acids. The germline V gene has CDR1 MDHEN and CDR2 SYDVKM. CDR3 sequence (DNA): TGTGCCAGCAGTTCTACCGGGACAGGCAGGGAAAAACTGTTTTTT. Its protein product is CASSSTGTGREKLFF. The full variable domain, its missing parts supplied by reference TRBV28 and TRBJ1-4, is DVKVTQSSRYLVKRTGEKVFLECVQDMDHENMFWYRQDPGLGLRLIYFSYDVKMKEKGDIPEGYSVSREKKERFSLILESASTNQTSMYLCASSSTGTGREKLFFGSGTQLSVL.

This clone was seen a few times. The same CDR3 also results from other DNA sequences found in this sample. The V gene is TRBV5-8, the J gene TRBJ1-6; a possible D gene is TRBD1 (5 bases). The CDR3 loop spans 15 amino acids. Germline assignment: CDR1 SGHTS and CDR2 YDEGEE. Deletions cut 3 bases from V and 3 bases from J, with 10 bases between. CDR3 in amino acids: CASSSRQGYNSPLHF. The CDR3 nucleotides read TGTGCCAGCAGCTCACGCCAGGGCTATAATTCACCCCTCCACTTT.

The gene calls are TRBV4-1 and TRBJ2-1; D is ambiguous. Germline values: CDR1 MGHRA, CDR2 YSYEKL. The length of the CDR3 is 11 residues. Deletions cut 0 bases from V and 12 bases from J, with 6 bases between. The CDR3 sequence is CASSQDLVQFF. CDR3 nucleotide sequence: TGCGCCAGCAGCCAAGATCTTGTGCAGTTCTTC.

This clone was counted a few times. The CDR3 here is CASSPRPLAGVTGELFF. As DNA, the CDR3 is TGTGCCAGCTCACCCCGGCCACTAGCGGGAGTCACCGGGGAGCTGTTTTTT. This sequence joins TRBV18 and TRBJ2-2, with 11 bases aligning to TRBD2. CDR3 length: 17 residues. Germline lookup yields CDR1 KGHSH and CDR2 LQKENI. With V trimmed by 3 bases and J by 4 bases, 7 bases remained unmatched.

V usage is TRBV29-1 and J usage is TRBJ1-6; the D gene is possibly TRBD1 (6 bases). The CDR3 loop spans 14 amino acids. Looked up from germline, CDR1 is SQVTM and CDR2 is ANQGSEA. V lost 6 bases, J lost 9 bases, and 18 bases lay in between. CDR3: CSVADGTWPSPLHF. The CDR3 DNA sequence: TGCAGCGTAGCGGACGGGACATGGCCTTCACCCCTCCACTTT.

The chain couples TRBV2 to TRBJ1-6; tentatively, D is TRBD1 (5 bases). From germline, CDR1 is SNHLY and CDR2 FYNNEI. Trimming shortened V by 4 bases and J by 5 bases, and 15 bases separated the two germline ends. The CDR3 extends over 16 amino acids. The CDR3 DNA sequence: TGTGCCAGCAGTGGGAGCGGGGCCGCCCATAATTCACCCCTCCACTTT. This sequence encodes CASSGSGAAHNSPLHF.

The chain combines TRBV4-3 with TRBJ2-2; 10 nucleotides match TRBD1. Germline values: CDR1 LGHNA, CDR2 YSLEER. The trim removed 0 bases at V and 7 bases at J, leaving 8 bases unmatched. CDR3 size: 17 residues. The CDR3 sequence is CASSQDRGTGVVGELFF. CDR3 DNA sequence: TGCGCCAGCAGCCAAGATCGCGGGACAGGGGTCGTCGGGGAGCTGTTTTTT.

V and J are TRBV5-6 and TRBJ1-2, with D perhaps TRBD1 (6 bases). The CDR3 totals 14 residues. V was trimmed by 1 base and J by 1 base, leaving 8 bases between them. Germline CDR1 is SGHDT and CDR2 is YYEEEE. The CDR3 region is CASSLWTVNYGYTF. For the CDR3, the DNA is TGTGCCAGCAGCTTGTGGACAGTTAACTATGGCTACACCTTC.

The chain couples TRBV27 to TRBJ2-1, with 13 bases lining up with TRBD2. Trimming removed 4 bases from V and 5 bases from J; junction bases left unmatched: 2. The CDR3 runs 15 residues. CDR1 and CDR2 (germline): MNHEY, SMNVEV (reference sequence). The CDR3 region is CASSSGTSGNNEQFF. In nucleotides, the CDR3 is TGTGCCAGCAGTTCCGGGACTAGCGGGAACAATGAGCAGTTCTTC.

This chain uses TRBV28 with TRBJ2-5; TRBD2 might be the D (5 bases). V shed 6 bases and J shed 3 bases, with 17 bases lying between them. Germline-derived CDR1 and CDR2 are MDHEN and SYDVKM. The CDR3 consists of 15 residues. The CDR3: CASSPGGEREETQYF. The CDR3 DNA reads as TGTGCCAGCAGCCCGGGTGGGGAGAGGGAAGAGACCCAGTACTTC.

The chain employs TRBV7-2 and TRBJ2-7; 16 nucleotides agree with TRBD2. The CDR3 is made up of 17 amino acids. CDR1 SGHTA and CDR2 FQGNSA come from the germline V gene. V was clipped by 4 bases and J by 4 bases; unmatched bases: 7. CDR3 sequence reads: CASSSPGLAGGLYEQYF. The CDR3 DNA sequence: TGTGCCAGCAGCTCCCCGGGACTAGCGGGAGGGCTTTACGAGCAGTACTTC.

The CDR3 loop reads CASSYTVRHPNTEAFF. In DNA, the CDR3 is TGTGCCAGCAGTTACACCGTCAGACACCCGAACACTGAAGCTTTCTTT. The V and J genes are TRBV6-5 and TRBJ1-1; D uncertain. V was trimmed by 2 bases and J by 1 base, leaving 14 bases between them. The CDR3 extends over 16 amino acids. From germline, CDR1 is MNHEY and CDR2 SVGAGI.

The V call is TRBV7-3, the J call TRBJ2-1, with 7 bases lining up with TRBD2. The CDR3 extends over 16 amino acids. J was trimmed by 8 bases and V by 3 bases; bases with no gene match: 13. The germline V gene has CDR1 SGHTA and CDR2 FQGTGA. CDR3 DNA: TGTGCCAGCAGCTTCGGAGGCGCGGGAGCGACGGATGAGCAGTTCTTC. Protein product: CASSFGGAGATDEQFF.